These 25 T cell receptor beta chains were sequenced from one sample in a study of T cells in Graves' hyperthyroidism and ophthalmopathy. Template material for amplifying TCR beta CDR3 regions consisted of RNA transcripts. Researchers ran a first-round RT-PCR on the TCR CDR3 using the HTBI primer set. In TCRdb, the multiplex PCR reads were re-called with MiXCR into one record per CDR3 protein. Among about 600,000 distinct CDR3 sequences listed, 16% were seen once. Sequenced material: blood. The receptors come from a woman in her forties with Graves' ophthalmopathy.

The genes are TRBV7-9 and TRBJ2-3; D is unresolved. The CDR3 covers 15 residues. Germline lookup yields CDR1 SEHNR and CDR2 FQNEAQ (reference sequence). V was shortened by 1 base and J by 3 bases, with 11 bases between the two germline ends. Written as DNA, the CDR3 is TGTGCCAGCAGCTTAGTTTCACTGTATACAGATACGCAGTATTTT. Translating it yields CASSLVSLYTDTQYF.

This clonotype has a count of ten or more. The genes are TRBV18 and TRBJ2-5; no firm D call. Germline CDR1 is KGHSH and CDR2 is LQKENI. CDR3 length equals 14 residues. V lost 0 bases to trimming and J lost 2 bases, with 7 bases between them. The CDR3 region has the DNA TGTGCCAGCTCACCACCGCCAGGACAAGAGACCCAGTACTTC. Translation: CASSPPPGQETQYF. The whole variable domain, remainder taken from reference TRBV18 and TRBJ2-5, is NAGVMQNPRHLVRRRGQEARLRCSPMKGHSHVYWYRQLPEEGLKFMVYLQKENIIDESGMPKERFSAEFPKEGPSILRIQQVVRGDSAAYFCASSPPPGQETQYFGPGTRLLVL.

The table lists this clonotype with many counts. The chain uses TRBV10-3 and TRBJ2-5; 7 nucleotides agree with TRBD2. With V trimmed by 6 bases and J by 4 bases, 11 bases remained unmatched. This CDR3 has 15 residues. In germline, CDR1 is ENHRY, CDR2 SYGVKD. CDR3 protein: CAISPGAGGGETQYF. The CDR3 region has the DNA TGTGCCATCAGCCCCGGGGCAGGCGGGGGAGAGACCCAGTACTTC.

This clonotype was counted at least ten times. The V gene is TRBV11-2, the J gene TRBJ2-7; D remains unclear. V lost 4 bases and J 0 bases, leaving 7 bases between the germline ends. CDR3 length: 13 residues. CDR1 is SGHAT and CDR2 is FQNNGV in the germline V gene. In DNA, the CDR3 is TGTGCCAGCAGCTGGAAAAGCTCCTACGAGCAGTACTTC. Its translation: CASSWKSSYEQYF.

Notes on this clonotype: This sequence may be a read error, since a much larger clone differs from it by one base. The conserved final phenylalanine or tryptophan is absent from the CDR3, which likely points to a read error. V usage is TRBV7-2 and J usage is TRBJ1-2; D possibly corresponds to TRBD1 (5 bases). The germline gives CDR1 SGHTA, CDR2 FQGNSA. V was pared by 1 base and J by 3 bases, with 18 bases between. This CDR3 has 17 amino acids. The CDR3 bases are TGTGCCAGCAGCTTAGGGGCATCCGGGACCAGGTACTATGGCTACACCTCC. This translates into CASSLGASGTRYYGYTS.

This clonotype was seen repeatedly, ten times or more. The CDR3 nucleotides are TGTGCCAGCAGCTGGGCGTCGGCGCGGAGCTCCTACAATGAGCAGTTCTTC. This gives the protein CASSWASARSSYNEQFF. The chain combines TRBV11-2 with TRBJ2-1, with no clear D. Germline V gene lookup returns CDR1 SGHAT and CDR2 FQNNGV. This CDR3 spans 17 amino acids. Trimming cost V 4 bases and J 0 bases, with 16 bases left between them.

This clonotype was counted ten times or more. V is TRBV3-1 and J is TRBJ1-2, with 7 bases lining up with TRBD1. The V and J ends lost 2 bases and 4 bases, in that order; junction bases with no gene match: 4. The germline V gene has CDR1 LGHDT and CDR2 YNNKEL (reference sequence). CDR3 size: 14 residues. The CDR3 nucleotides are TGTGCCAGCAGCCAACAGACAGGGCTCTATGGCTACACCTTC. Amino acid sequence: CASSQQTGLYGYTF.

The J gene is TRBJ1-5, the V gene TRBV20-1; 11 bases are a match to TRBD1. The CDR3 sequence is 17 residues long. With 1 base clipped from V and 7 bases from J, the junction kept 12 bases outside the gene matches. CDR1 is DFQATT and CDR2 is SNEGSKA in the germline V gene (reference sequence). Here the CDR3 DNA reads TGCAGTGCTAGAGCTAGAAGCGGGACAGGGGGGCGGCAGCCCCAGCATTTT. Protein sequence: CSARARSGTGGRQPQHF.

On this clonotype: A read error may produce the germline difference seen at one junction end. The chain has TRBV7-2 and TRBJ1-1; 8 bases are a match to TRBD1. CDR1 and CDR2 from the germline V gene are SGHTA and FQGNSA. The CDR3 has 17 amino acids. The CDR3 loop reads CASSPHPWTGMNAEAFF. DNA for the CDR3: TGTGCCAGCAGCCCACACCCTTGGACAGGGATGAACGCTGAAGCTTTCTTT.

The rearrangement uses TRBV30 and TRBJ1-4; a possible D gene is TRBD1 (6 bases). The ends were cut back, 0 bases at V and 0 bases at J, with 8 bases in the middle. The CDR3 has 15 amino acids. Germline V gene lookup returns CDR1 GTSNPN and CDR2 SVGIG (reference sequence). The CDR3 reads CAWSVGGSTNEKLFF. The CDR3 bases are TGTGCCTGGAGTGTAGGGGGATCAACTAATGAAAAACTGTTTTTT. The whole variable domain, filled in from reference TRBV30 and TRBJ1-4, reads SQTIHQWPATLVQPVGSPLSLECTVEGTSNPNLYWYRQAAGRGLQLLFYSVGIGQISSEVPQNLSASRPQDRQFILSSKKLLLSDSGFYLCAWSVGGSTNEKLFFGSGTQLSVL.

This clonotype came up many times. The chain is built from TRBV7-8 and TRBJ1-5; TRBD1 matches at 7 bases. The CDR3 sequence is 17 residues long. Trimming at V came to 5 bases and at J to 1 base, leaving 11 bases not matched to a gene. Germline V gene data show CDR1 as SGHVS and CDR2 as FQNEAQ. CDR3 in DNA: TGTGCCAGCAGCCAACAGGGGCCACCCTTAAGCAATCAGCCCCAGCATTTT. It encodes CASSQQGPPLSNQPQHF. Full variable domain (outside the CDR3, taken from reference TRBV7-8 and TRBJ1-5): GAGVSQSPRYKVAKRGQDVALRCDPISGHVSLFWYQQALGQGPEFLTYFQNEAQLDKSGLPSDRFFAERPEGSVSTLKIQRTQQEDSAVYLCASSQQGPPLSNQPQHFGDGTRLSIL.

The rearrangement joins TRBV20-1 to TRBJ2-4; 7 bases align to TRBD2. This CDR3 has 15 residues. Trimming cost V 3 bases and J 2 bases; bases outside gene matches: 7. Looked up from germline, CDR1 is DFQATT and CDR2 is SNEGSKA (reference sequence). In nucleotides, the CDR3 is TGCAGTGCTAGGCCCGGGGGGATCTCCAAAAACATTCAGTACTTC. Its translation is CSARPGGISKNIQYF.

This clonotype was observed many times. This chain joins TRBV5-1 and TRBJ1-6; D gene unclear. Germline assignment: CDR1 SGHRS and CDR2 YFSETQ. This CDR3 has 14 amino acids. V lost 3 bases and J 6 bases, leaving 10 bases between the germline ends. CDR3 coding DNA: TGCGCCAGCAGCTCGCAGCCACCTAATTCACCCCTCCACTTT. This translates into CASSSQPPNSPLHF.

This clonotype has at least ten counts. This chain joins TRBV7-9 and TRBJ2-5; no reliable D call. There are 14 residues in the CDR3. Germline lookup yields CDR1 SEHNR and CDR2 FQNEAQ (reference sequence). V gave up 1 base and J gave up 8 bases, with 14 bases separating them. The CDR3 here is CASSLEIAIATQYF. CDR3 DNA: TGTGCCAGCAGCTTAGAGATCGCAATCGCTACCCAGTACTTC. Looking up the rest from reference TRBV7-9 and TRBJ2-5 gives the full variable domain: DTGVSQNPRHKITKRGQNVTFRCDPISEHNRLYWYRQTLGQGPEFLTYFQNEAQLEKSRLLSDRFSAERPKGSFSTLEIQRTEQGDSAMYLCASSLEIAIATQYFGPGTRLLVL.

The table lists this clonotype with many counts. The chain combines TRBV4-1 with TRBJ2-7; D is ambiguous. Germline lookup yields CDR1 MGHRA and CDR2 YSYEKL. The CDR3 totals 13 residues. Trimming removed 5 bases at V and 4 bases at J, with 12 bases between. The CDR3 reads CASSAGRMYEQYF. In DNA, the CDR3 is TGCGCCAGCAGCGCCGGTAGAATGTACGAGCAGTACTTC.

This clonotype was found many times. This chain uses TRBV28 with TRBJ1-1; D unclear. Germline CDR1 is MDHEN and CDR2 is SYDVKM. V was clipped by 7 bases and J by 4 bases, with 7 bases between them. The CDR3 runs 11 residues. CDR3 sequence: CASTGITEAFF. CDR3 DNA sequence: TGTGCCAGCACAGGAATCACTGAAGCTTTCTTT. The variable domain in full, completed from reference TRBV28 and TRBJ1-1, reads DVKVTQSSRYLVKRTGEKVFLECVQDMDHENMFWYRQDPGLGLRLIYFSYDVKMKEKGDIPEGYSVSREKKERFSLILESASTNQTSMYLCASTGITEAFFGQGTRLTVV.

This clonotype was observed at least ten times. A read error may produce the germline difference seen at one junction end. The rearrangement links TRBV12-3 or TRBV12-4 to TRBJ1-1, with 7 bases matching TRBD1. The CDR3 runs to 14 residues. The CDR3 nucleotides read TGCGCTACAAAAGCGGGACAGTCGAACACTGAAGCTTTCTTT. Protein product: CATKAGQSNTEAFF.

This clonotype was recorded a few times. The chain joins TRBV18 to TRBJ1-4; no firm D call. The germline gives CDR1 KGHSH, CDR2 LQKENI. The ends were cut back, 3 bases at V and 0 bases at J, with 8 bases in the middle. The CDR3 has 15 amino acids. CDR3 amino acids: CASSPEGATNEKLFF. CDR3 DNA: TGTGCCAGCTCACCGGAGGGAGCAACTAATGAAAAACTGTTTTTT.

This clonotype was picked up many times. The chain links TRBV2 to TRBJ2-4; 8 nucleotides align to TRBD2. Germline CDR1 and CDR2: SNHLY and FYNNEI. V lost 5 bases and J lost 0; bases outside the gene matches: 3. The CDR3 loop spans 15 amino acids. For the CDR3, the DNA is TGTGCCAGCAGTTCGGGAGGGGTAGCCAAAAACATTCAGTACTTC. Translated: CASSSGGVAKNIQYF.

This clonotype was found many times. The V gene is TRBV12-3 or TRBV12-4, the J gene TRBJ2-3, with D unresolved. With 2 bases removed from V and 2 bases from J, the gap between germline ends came to 11 bases. The CDR3 contains 15 residues. The CDR3 DNA reads as TGTGCCAGCAGTTTATGGCCGCCTCCCACAGATACGCAGTATTTT. This sequence encodes CASSLWPPPTDTQYF.

This clonotype has more than one count but fewer than ten. This rearrangement joins TRBV12-3 or TRBV12-4 to TRBJ2-7, with D maybe TRBD1 (5 bases). CDR3 length: 13 residues. V lost 5 bases and J 4 bases, leaving 12 bases between the germline ends. The CDR3 is CASSRTNIYEQYF. CDR3 coding DNA: TGTGCCAGCAGTCGGACAAATATATACGAGCAGTACTTC.

This clonotype came up many times. This chain connects TRBV30 to TRBJ2-2; TRBD1 agrees at 10 bases. The CDR3 extends over 13 amino acids. J was trimmed by 14 bases and V by 5 bases; bases with no gene match: 11. Germline assignment: CDR1 GTSNPN and CDR2 SVGIG (reference sequence). CDR3 in DNA: TGTGCCTGGGTCACCAAGGACAGGGGGAGTCTGTTTTTT. Translation gives CAWVTKDRGSLFF.

This clonotype was picked up many times. The chain combines TRBV20-1 with TRBJ1-2; unclear D gene. CDR3 length: 11 residues. Trimming took off 6 bases at V and 8 bases at J, with 13 bases between the two ends. Germline CDR1 reads DFQATT; CDR2 reads SNEGSKA (reference sequence). The CDR3 protein is CSAEPYEGYTF. The CDR3, as DNA: TGCAGTGCCGAGCCCTATGAGGGCTACACCTTC.

Concerning this clonotype itself: A much more abundant neighbour one base away suggests this may be a read error. The chain joins TRBV6-2 or TRBV6-3 to TRBJ2-7; D is unresolved. The CDR3 is 13 amino acids. The germline V and J ends were trimmed by 5 bases and 5 bases, with 13 bases remaining between them. Germline CDR1 reads MNHEY; CDR2 reads SVGEGT. The CDR3 region is CASSIKGIHEQYF. The CDR3 nucleotides read TGTGCCAGCAGTATAAAGGGTATCCACGAGCAGTACTTC.

This clonotype was recorded a few times. The chain is built from TRBV20-1 and TRBJ2-1; no definite D call. Trimming removed 6 bases at V and 8 bases at J, with 23 bases between. The CDR3 has 15 residues. CDR1 and CDR2 (germline): DFQATT, SNEGSKA (reference sequence). The CDR3 loop is CSARPQDGYVDEQFF. DNA of the CDR3: TGCAGTGCCAGACCGCAGGATGGGTATGTCGATGAGCAGTTCTTC.